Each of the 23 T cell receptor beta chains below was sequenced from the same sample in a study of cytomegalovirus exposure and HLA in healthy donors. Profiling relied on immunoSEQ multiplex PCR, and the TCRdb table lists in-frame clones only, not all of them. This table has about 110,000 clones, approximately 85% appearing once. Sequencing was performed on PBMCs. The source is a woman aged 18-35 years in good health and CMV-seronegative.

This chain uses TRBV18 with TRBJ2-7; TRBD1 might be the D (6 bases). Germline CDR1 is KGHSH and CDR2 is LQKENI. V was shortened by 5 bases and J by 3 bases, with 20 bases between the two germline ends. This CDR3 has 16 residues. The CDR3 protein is CASSNPMTGSGYEQYF. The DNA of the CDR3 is TGTGCCAGCTCAAACCCTATGACAGGTTCGGGCTACGAGCAGTACTTC.

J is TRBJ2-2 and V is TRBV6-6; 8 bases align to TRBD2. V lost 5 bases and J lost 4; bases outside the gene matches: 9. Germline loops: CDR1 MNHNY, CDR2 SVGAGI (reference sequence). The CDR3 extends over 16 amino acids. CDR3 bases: TGTGCCAGCAGTCCACCGGGGGGGCTAGGCACCGGGGAGCTGTTTTTT. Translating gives CASSPPGGLGTGELFF.

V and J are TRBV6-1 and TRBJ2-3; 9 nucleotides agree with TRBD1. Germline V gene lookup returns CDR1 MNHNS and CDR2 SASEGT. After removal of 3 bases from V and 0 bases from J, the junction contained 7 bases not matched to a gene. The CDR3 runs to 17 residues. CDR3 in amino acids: CASSDLTGGGSTDTQYF. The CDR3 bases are TGTGCCAGCAGTGATTTGACAGGGGGGGGAAGCACAGATACGCAGTATTTT.

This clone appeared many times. The CDR3 DNA reads TGCGCCAGCAGCCGACCGGACATATTCGATGGCTACACCTTC. It yields the protein CASSRPDIFDGYTF. The chain has TRBV4-1 and TRBJ1-2; D might be TRBD1 (5 bases). Germline V gene sequence: CDR1 MGHRA, CDR2 YSYEKL. This CDR3 region has 14 residues. V gave up 4 bases and J gave up 6 bases, with 15 bases separating them.

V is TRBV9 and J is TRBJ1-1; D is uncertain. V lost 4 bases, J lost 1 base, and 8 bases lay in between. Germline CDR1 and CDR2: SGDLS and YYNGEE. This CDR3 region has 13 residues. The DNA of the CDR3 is TGTGCCAGCAGCCCCGGAGGGAACACTGAAGCTTTCTTT. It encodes CASSPGGNTEAFF.

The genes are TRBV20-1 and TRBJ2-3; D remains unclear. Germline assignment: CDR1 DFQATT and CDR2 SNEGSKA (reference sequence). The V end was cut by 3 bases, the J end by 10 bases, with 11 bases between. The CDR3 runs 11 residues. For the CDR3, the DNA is TGCAGTGCTAGCCCTAGTTGGTCGCAGTATTTT. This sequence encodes CSASPSWSQYF.

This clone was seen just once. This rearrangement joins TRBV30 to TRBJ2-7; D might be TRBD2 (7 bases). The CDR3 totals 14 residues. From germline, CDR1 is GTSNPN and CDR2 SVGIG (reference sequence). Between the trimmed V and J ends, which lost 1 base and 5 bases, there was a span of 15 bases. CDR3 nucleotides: TGTGCCTGGAGTGGTTTGGGGGGGCGGAACGAGCAGTACTTC. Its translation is CAWSGLGGRNEQYF. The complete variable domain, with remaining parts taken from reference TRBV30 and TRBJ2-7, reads SQTIHQWPATLVQPVGSPLSLECTVEGTSNPNLYWYRQAAGRGLQLLFYSVGIGQISSEVPQNLSASRPQDRQFILSSKKLLLSDSGFYLCAWSGLGGRNEQYFGPGTRLTVT.

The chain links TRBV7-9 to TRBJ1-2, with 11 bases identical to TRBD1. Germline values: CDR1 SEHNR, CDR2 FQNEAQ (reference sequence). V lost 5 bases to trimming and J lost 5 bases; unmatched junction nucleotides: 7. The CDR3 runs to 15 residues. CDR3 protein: CASSPPGTGGYGYTF. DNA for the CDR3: TGTGCCAGCAGCCCCCCCGGGACAGGGGGATATGGCTACACCTTC.

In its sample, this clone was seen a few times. CDR3: CASSEKGVRDTQYF. Here the CDR3 DNA reads TGTGCCAGCAGTGAAAAGGGGGTGAGAGATACGCAGTATTTT. The rearrangement uses TRBV25-1 and TRBJ2-3; TRBD1 is a possible D gene (6 bases). Germline CDR1 is MGHDK and CDR2 is SYGVNS. Trimming cost V 2 bases and J 5 bases, with 11 bases left between them. The CDR3 sequence is 14 residues long.

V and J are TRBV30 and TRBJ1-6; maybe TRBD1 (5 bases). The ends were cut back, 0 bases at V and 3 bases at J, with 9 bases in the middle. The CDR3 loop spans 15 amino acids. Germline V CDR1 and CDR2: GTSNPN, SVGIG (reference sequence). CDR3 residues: CAWSVRGVYNSPLHF. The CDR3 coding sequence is TGTGCCTGGAGTGTACGGGGGGTCTATAATTCACCCCTCCACTTT. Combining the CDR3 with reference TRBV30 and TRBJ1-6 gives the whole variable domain SQTIHQWPATLVQPVGSPLSLECTVEGTSNPNLYWYRQAAGRGLQLLFYSVGIGQISSEVPQNLSASRPQDRQFILSSKKLLLSDSGFYLCAWSVRGVYNSPLHFGNGTRLTVT.

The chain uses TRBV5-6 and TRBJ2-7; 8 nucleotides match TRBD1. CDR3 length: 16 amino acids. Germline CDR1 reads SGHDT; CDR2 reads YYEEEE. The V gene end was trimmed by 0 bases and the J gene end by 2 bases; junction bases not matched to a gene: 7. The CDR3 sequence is CASSLGVGQAAYEQYF. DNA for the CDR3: TGTGCCAGCAGCTTGGGGGTGGGACAGGCCGCCTACGAGCAGTACTTC.

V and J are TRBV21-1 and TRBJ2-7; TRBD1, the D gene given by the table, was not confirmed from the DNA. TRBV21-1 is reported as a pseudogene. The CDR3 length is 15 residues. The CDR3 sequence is CASSKCQGTGREQYF. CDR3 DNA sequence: TGTGCCAGCAGCAAATGTCAAGGGACAGGGCGGGAGCAGTACTTC.

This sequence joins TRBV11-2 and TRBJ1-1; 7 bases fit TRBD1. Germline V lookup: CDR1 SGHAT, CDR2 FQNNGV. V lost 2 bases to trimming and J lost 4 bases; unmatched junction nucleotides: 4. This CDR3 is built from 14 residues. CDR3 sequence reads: CASSLSGGFTEAFF. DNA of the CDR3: TGTGCCAGCAGCTTATCAGGGGGGTTCACTGAAGCTTTCTTT.

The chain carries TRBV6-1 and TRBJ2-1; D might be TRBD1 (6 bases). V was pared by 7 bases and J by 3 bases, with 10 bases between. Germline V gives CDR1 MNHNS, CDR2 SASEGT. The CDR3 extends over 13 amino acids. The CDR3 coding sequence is TGTGCCAGCAAGGGGGTAGACTACAATGAGCAGTTCTTC. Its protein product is CASKGVDYNEQFF.

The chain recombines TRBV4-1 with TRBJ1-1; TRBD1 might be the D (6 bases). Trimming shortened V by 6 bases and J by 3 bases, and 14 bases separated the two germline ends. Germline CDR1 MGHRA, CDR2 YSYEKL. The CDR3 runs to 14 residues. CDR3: CASRDLGADTEAFF. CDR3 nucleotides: TGCGCCAGCAGAGATTTGGGGGCGGACACTGAAGCTTTCTTT.

The CDR3 coding sequence is TGCGCCAGCACCCGGACTAGCGGGGGAGAGACCCAGTACTTC. Protein product: CASTRTSGGETQYF. The chain uses TRBV5-1 and TRBJ2-5, with TRBD2 matching 13 bases. J lost 4 bases, V lost 6 bases, and 3 bases had no gene match. Per germline, CDR1 SGHRS and CDR2 YFSETQ. The CDR3 runs 14 residues.

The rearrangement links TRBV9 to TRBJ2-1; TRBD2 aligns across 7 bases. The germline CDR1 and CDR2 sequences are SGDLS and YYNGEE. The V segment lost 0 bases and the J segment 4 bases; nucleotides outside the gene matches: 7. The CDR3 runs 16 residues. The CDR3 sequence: CASSVGVASGYNEQFF. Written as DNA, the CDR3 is TGTGCCAGCAGCGTAGGGGTTGCTAGCGGATACAATGAGCAGTTCTTC.

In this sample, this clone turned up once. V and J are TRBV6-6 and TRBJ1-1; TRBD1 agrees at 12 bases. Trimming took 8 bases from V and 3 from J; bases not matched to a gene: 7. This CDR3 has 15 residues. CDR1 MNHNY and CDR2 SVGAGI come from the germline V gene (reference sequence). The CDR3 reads CASSPGQGAYTEAFF. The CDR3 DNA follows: TGTGCCAGCTCTCCGGGACAGGGGGCTTACACTGAAGCTTTCTTT.

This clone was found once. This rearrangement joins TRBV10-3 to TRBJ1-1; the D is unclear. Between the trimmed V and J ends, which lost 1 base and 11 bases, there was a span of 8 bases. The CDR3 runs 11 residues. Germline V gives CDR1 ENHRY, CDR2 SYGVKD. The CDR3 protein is CAISEWQSAFF. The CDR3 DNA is TGTGCCATCAGTGAGTGGCAGTCGGCTTTCTTT.

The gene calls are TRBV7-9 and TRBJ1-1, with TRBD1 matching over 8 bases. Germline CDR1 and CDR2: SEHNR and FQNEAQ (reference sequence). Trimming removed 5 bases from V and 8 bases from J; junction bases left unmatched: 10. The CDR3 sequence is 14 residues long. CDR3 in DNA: TGTGCCAGCAGCGTGGGGGGGACAGGTCAAGAAGCTTTCTTT. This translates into CASSVGGTGQEAFF.

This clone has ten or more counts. CDR3 nucleotides: TGTGCCAGCTCCAACGACAGGGAAAGTCAGCCCCAGCATTTT. Residues: CASSNDRESQPQHF. The chain recombines TRBV6-1 with TRBJ1-5, with 7 bases lining up with TRBD1. Germline V gives CDR1 MNHNS, CDR2 SASEGT. V gave up 8 bases and J gave up 6 bases; unmatched junction bases: 10. The CDR3 is made up of 14 amino acids.

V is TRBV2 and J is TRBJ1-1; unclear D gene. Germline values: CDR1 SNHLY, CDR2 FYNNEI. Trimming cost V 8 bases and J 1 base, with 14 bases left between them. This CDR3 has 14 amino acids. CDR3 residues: CASLRARRNTEAFF. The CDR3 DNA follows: TGTGCCAGCCTTCGAGCACGGAGGAACACTGAAGCTTTCTTT. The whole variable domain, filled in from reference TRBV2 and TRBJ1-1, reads EPEVTQTPSHQVTQMGQEVILRCVPISNHLYFYWYRQILGQKVEFLVSFYNNEISEKSEIFDDQFSVERPDGSNFTLKIRSTKLEDSAMYFCASLRARRNTEAFFGQGTRLTVV.

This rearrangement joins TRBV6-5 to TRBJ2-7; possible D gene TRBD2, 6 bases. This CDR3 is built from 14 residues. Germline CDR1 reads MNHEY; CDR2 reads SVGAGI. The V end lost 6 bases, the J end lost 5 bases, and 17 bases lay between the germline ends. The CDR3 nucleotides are TGTGCCAGCAGCCAGACTAGGAATAGTGACGAGCAGTACTTC. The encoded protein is CASSQTRNSDEQYF.